This TCR beta chain was identified in a study of cytomegalovirus exposure and HLA in healthy donors. Study results and caveats: Later analysis showed TCR association rates varying by HLA locus, highest for DRB1 and lowest for HLA-C. Sequencing probably produced one cluster of sequence variants that were highly shared. TCR beta chains numbering under 200 were designated cytomegalovirus-associated. TCR beta V segments were, for the most part, productive about 87% or about 30% of the time in an earlier analysis.

The study ran its PCR with 60 Vbeta and 13 Jbeta primers. Using immunoSEQ multiplex PCR, the repertoire was profiled, and TCRdb retains in-frame clones only, with some absent. The table records fewer than 200,000 clones, 84% of them present only once. The V and J ends lost 6 bases and 3 bases, in that order; junction bases with no gene match: 13. CDR1 and CDR2 (germline): MDHEN, SYDVKM. The CDR3 contains 19 residues. Worth noting for this clone: Antigen unknown.

The specimen was PBMCs. V usage is TRBV28 and J usage is TRBJ2-1, with 14 bases identical to TRBD2. The receptor's source is a man aged 25-45 years in good health and CMV-seronegative. Written as DNA, the CDR3 is TGTGCCAGCAGCCACCTTGATGGACTAGCGGGAGGTTACTACAATGAGCAGTTCTTC. Encoded protein: CASSHLDGLAGGYYNEQFF.